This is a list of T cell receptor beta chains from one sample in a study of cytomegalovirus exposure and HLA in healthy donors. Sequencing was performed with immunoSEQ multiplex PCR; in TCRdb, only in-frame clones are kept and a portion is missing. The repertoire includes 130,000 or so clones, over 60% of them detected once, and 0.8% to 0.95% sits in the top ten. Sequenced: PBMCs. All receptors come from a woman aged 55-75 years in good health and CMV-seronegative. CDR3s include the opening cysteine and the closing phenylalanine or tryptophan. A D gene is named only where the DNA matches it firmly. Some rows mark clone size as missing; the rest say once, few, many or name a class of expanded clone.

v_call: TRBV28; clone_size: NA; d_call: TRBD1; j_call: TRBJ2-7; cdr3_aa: CASTPGQGPLLNEQYF; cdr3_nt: TGTGCCAGCACCCCCGGACAGGGCCCTCTCTTAAACGAGCAGTACTTC
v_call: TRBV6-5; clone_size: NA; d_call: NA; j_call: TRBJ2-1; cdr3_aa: CASRYYYPTYNEQFF; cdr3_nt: TGTGCCAGCAGATACTACTATCCAACCTACAATGAGCAGTTCTTC
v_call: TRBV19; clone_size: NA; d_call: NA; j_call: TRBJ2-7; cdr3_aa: CASSIRRYGEQYF; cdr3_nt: TGTGCCAGTAGTATTCGCCGATACGGGGAGCAGTACTTC
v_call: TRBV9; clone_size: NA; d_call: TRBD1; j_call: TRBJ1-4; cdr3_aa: CASSPRDRVGAEKLFF; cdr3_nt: TGTGCCAGCAGCCCGCGGGACAGGGTAGGAGCCGAAAAACTGTTTTTT
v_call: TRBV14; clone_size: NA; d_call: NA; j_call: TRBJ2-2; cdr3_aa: CASSQDGVVQHYGELFF; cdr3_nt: TGTGCCAGCAGCCAAGACGGGGTCGTACAGCACTACGGGGAGCTGTTTTTT
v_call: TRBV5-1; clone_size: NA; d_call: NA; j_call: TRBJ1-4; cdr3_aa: CASSFGGDRGEKLFF; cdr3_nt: TGCGCCAGCAGCTTCGGCGGGGATCGGGGCGAAAAACTGTTTTTT
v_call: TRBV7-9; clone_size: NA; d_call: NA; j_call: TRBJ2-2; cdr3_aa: CSSSPRGTGELFF; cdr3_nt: TGTTCCAGCAGCCCTCGGGGCACCGGGGAGCTGTTTTTT
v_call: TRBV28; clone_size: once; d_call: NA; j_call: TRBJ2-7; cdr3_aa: CASGPYEQYF; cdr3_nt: TGTGCCAGCGGCCCCTACGAGCAGTACTTC
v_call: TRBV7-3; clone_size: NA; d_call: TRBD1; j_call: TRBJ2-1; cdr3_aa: CASSLRGGEEHNEQFF; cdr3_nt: TGTGCCAGCAGCTTAAGAGGGGGCGAGGAACACAATGAGCAGTTCTTC
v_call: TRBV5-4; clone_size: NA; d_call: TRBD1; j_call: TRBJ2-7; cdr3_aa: CASSPGDRLRSYEQYF; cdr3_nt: TGTGCCAGCAGCCCAGGGGACAGGTTGCGGAGCTACGAGCAGTACTTC
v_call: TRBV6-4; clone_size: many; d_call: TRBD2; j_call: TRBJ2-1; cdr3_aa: CASSDRGLATINEQFF; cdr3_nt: TGTGCCAGCAGTGACCGCGGACTAGCGACAATTAATGAGCAGTTCTTC
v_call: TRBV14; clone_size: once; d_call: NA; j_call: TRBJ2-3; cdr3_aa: CASSQRSTDTQYF; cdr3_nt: TGTGCCAGCAGCCAACGTTCCACAGATACGCAGTATTTT
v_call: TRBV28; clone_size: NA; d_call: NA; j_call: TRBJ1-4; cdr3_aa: CASSLTDRKGEKLFF; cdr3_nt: TGTGCCAGCAGCCTTACCGACAGGAAGGGTGAAAAACTGTTTTTT
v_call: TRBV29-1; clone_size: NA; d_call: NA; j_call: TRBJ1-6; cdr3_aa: CSAGMDSPLHF; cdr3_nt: TGCAGCGCCGGGATGGATTCACCCCTCCACTTT
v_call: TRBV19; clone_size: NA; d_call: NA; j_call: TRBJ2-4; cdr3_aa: CASSIGTGAPRDNIQYF; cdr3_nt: TGTGCCAGTAGTATCGGGACTGGAGCCCCCCGGGACAACATTCAGTACTTC
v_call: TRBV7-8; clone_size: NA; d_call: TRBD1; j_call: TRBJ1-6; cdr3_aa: CASSSRDSNSPLHF; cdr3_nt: TGTGCCAGCAGCTCCCGGGACAGCAATTCACCCCTCCACTTT
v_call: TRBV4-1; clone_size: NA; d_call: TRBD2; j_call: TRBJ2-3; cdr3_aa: CASSRGWRRGFADTQYF; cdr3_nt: TGCGCCAGCAGCCGAGGGTGGCGGCGGGGGTTTGCAGATACGCAGTATTTT
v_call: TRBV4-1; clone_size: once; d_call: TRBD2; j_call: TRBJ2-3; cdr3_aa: CASSLSGAGDTQYF; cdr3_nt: TGCGCCAGCAGCCTTAGCGGGGCGGGGGATACGCAGTATTTT
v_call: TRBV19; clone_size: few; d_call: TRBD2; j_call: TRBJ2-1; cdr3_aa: CASGLAALSEQFF; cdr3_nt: TGTGCCAGTGGACTAGCGGCGCTATCCGAGCAGTTCTTC
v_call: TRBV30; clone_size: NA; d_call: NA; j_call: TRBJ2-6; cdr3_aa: CAWTDRRRRSGANVLTF; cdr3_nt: TGTGCCTGGACTGACAGACGCCGGCGATCTGGGGCCAACGTCCTGACTTTC
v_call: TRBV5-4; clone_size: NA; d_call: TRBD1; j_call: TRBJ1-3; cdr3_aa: CASSRWGQAEGNTIYF; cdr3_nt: TGTGCCAGCAGCCGGTGGGGACAGGCTGAAGGAAACACCATATATTTT
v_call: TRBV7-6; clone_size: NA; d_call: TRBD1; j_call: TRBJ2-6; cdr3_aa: CASSLGKGASGANVLTF; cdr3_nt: TGTGCCAGCAGCTTAGGGAAGGGGGCGTCTGGGGCCAACGTCCTGACTTTC
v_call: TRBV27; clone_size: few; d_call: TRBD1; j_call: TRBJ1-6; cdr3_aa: CASSPGTGYSPLHF; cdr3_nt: TGTGCCAGCAGCCCCGGGACAGGGTATTCACCCCTCCACTTT
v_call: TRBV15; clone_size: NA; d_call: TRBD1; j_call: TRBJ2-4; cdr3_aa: CATRPTGAKNIQYF; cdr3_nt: TGTGCCACCAGGCCGACAGGGGCAAAAAACATTCAGTACTTC
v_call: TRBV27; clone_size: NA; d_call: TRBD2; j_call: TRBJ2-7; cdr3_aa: CASFGRLAGGHFYEQYF; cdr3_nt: TGTGCCAGCTTCGGTCGGCTAGCGGGAGGGCACTTCTACGAGCAGTACTTC
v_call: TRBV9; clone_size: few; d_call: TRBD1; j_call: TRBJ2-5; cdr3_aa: CASSVQQGMGQETQYF; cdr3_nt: TGTGCCAGCAGCGTGCAACAGGGGATGGGTCAAGAGACCCAGTACTTC
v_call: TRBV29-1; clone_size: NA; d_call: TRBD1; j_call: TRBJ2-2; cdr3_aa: CSVQGQPSGELFF; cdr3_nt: TGCAGCGTTCAGGGACAGCCGAGTGGGGAGCTGTTTTTT
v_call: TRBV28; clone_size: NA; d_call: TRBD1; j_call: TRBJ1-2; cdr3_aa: CASSPTGVYGYTF; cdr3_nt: TGTGCCAGCAGCCCCACAGGGGTCTATGGCTACACCTTC
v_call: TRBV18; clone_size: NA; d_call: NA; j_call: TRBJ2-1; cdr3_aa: CASSTSGLSYNEQFF; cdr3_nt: TGTGCCAGCTCAACCAGCGGGCTCTCCTACAATGAGCAGTTCTTC
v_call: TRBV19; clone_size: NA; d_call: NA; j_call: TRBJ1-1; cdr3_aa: CASRLQGGATEAFF; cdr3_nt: TGTGCCAGTAGGTTACAGGGAGGGGCCACTGAAGCTTTCTTT
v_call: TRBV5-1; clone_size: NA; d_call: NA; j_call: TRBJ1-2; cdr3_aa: CASSLTDPIYYGYTF; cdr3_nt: TGCGCCAGCAGCTTGACAGACCCCATTTACTATGGCTACACCTTC
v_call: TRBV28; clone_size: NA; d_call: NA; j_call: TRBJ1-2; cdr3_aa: CASSPLGADYGYTF; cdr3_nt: TGTGCCAGCAGCCCCTTAGGGGCGGACTATGGCTACACCTTC